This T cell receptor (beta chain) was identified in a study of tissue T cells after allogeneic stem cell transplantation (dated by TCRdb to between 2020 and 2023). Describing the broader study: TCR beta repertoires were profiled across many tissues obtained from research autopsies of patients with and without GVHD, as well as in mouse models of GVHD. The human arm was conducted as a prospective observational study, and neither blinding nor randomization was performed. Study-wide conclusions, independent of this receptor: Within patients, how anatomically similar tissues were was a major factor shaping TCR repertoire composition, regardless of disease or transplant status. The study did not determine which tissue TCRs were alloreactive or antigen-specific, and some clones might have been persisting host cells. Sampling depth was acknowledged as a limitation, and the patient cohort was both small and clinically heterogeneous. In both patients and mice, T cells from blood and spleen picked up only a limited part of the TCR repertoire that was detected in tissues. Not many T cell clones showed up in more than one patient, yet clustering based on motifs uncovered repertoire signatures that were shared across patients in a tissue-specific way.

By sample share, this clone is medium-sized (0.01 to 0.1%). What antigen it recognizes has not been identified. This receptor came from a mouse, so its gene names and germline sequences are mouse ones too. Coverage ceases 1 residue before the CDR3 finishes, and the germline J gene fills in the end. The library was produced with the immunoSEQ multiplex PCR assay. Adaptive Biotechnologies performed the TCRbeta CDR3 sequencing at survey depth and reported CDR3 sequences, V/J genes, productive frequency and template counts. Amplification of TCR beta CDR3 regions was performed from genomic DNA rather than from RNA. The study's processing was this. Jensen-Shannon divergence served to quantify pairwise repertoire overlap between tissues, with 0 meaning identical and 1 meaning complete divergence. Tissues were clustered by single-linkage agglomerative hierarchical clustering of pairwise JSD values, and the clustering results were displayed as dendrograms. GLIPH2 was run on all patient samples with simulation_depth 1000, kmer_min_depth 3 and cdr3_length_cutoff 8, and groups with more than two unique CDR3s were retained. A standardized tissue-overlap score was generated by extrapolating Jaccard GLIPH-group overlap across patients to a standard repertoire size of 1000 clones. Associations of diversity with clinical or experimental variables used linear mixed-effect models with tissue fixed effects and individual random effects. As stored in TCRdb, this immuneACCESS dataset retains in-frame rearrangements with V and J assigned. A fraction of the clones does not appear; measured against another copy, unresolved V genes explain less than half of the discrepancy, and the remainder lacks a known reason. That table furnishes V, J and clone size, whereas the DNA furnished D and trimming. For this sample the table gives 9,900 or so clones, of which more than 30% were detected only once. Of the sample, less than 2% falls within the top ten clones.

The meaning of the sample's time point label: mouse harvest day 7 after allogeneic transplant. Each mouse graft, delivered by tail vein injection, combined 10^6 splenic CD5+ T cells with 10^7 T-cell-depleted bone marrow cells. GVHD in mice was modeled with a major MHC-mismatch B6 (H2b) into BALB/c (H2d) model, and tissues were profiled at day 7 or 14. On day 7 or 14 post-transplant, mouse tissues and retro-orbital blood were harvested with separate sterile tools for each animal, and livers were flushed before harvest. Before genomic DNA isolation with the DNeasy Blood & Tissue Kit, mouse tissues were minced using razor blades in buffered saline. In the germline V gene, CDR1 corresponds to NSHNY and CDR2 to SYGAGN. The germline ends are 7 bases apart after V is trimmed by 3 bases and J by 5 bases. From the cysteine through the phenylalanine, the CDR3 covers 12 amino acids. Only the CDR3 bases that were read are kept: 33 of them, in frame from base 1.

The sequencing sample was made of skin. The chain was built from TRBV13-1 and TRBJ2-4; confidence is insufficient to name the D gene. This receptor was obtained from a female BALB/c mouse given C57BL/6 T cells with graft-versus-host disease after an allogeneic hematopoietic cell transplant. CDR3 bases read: TGTGCCAGCAGTGGGGGTTCAAACACCTTGTAC. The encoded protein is CASSGGSNTLY. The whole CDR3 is CASSGGSNTLYF.